Given below is one TCR beta chain in context. Its antigen is undetermined. This CDR3 has 12 residues. V shed 3 bases and J shed 6 bases, with 6 bases lying between them. The germline V gene has CDR1 SNHLY and CDR2 FYNNEI. cDNA synthesis used the whole RNA isolate, giving expressed TCRB sequences. Assay: immunoSEQ multiplex PCR; the TCRdb copy retains only in-frame clones and omits some. The sample lists roughly 340,000 clones, about 12% seen once, with 0.0095% to 0.013% in the top ten. The data derive from a study of beta chain features in type 1 diabetes. Study-level background: Examination covered roughly 100,000,000 sorted cells spanning all samples.

General observations from the study: Moderate but significant shortening of TCRB CDR3s was recorded in all four CD4+ subsets from Type 1 diabetes patients. Reads derived from cDNA could over-represent cells showing high TCR expression. Resolution of whether HLA type affects TCRB rearrangement was not achieved here. Diminished insertions and augmented deletions at VDJ junctions characterized type 1 diabetes patients.

The sequence came from a woman aged 18-35 years with type 1 diabetes. The rearrangement links TRBV2 to TRBJ1-5; D remains ambiguous. Sequenced sample: naive CD4+ T cells from blood. CDR3 residues: CASSDAFQPQHF. CDR3 sequence (DNA): TGTGCCAGCAGTGATGCGTTTCAGCCCCAGCATTTT.